These 32 T cell receptor beta chains originate from one sample sequenced in a study of T cell responses to AZD1222 COVID-19 vaccine (dated by TCRdb to about 2021). This specimen's time point label, per the study, means: about 28 days (+/-7) after the second vaccine dose. Library preparation used the immunoSEQ multiplex PCR assay. The clones in this table, taken by TCRdb from immuneACCESS, are in-frame only. Not every clone is retained; where verified, under half of the shortfall comes from an unresolved V gene, and the cause of the rest is unknown. The sample yields some 56,000 clones; 80% to 90% were counted once. The ten largest make up roughly 6.1% of the sample. The sequencing used peripheral blood, collected 28 days after the second AZD1222 dose. These receptors came from an adult who received the AZD1222 COVID-19 vaccine.

V gene TRBV6-5 combines with J gene TRBJ2-7; 7 nucleotides match TRBD2. The V segment lost 6 bases and the J segment 4 bases; nucleotides outside the gene matches: 12. The CDR3 is made up of 15 amino acids. Per the germline V gene, CDR1 is MNHEY and CDR2 is SVGAGI. Written as DNA, the CDR3 is TGTGCCAGCAGCCACCACTCTAGCGGAATATACGAGCAGTACTTC. Its protein is CASSHHSSGIYEQYF.

This chain links TRBV15 with TRBJ1-5, with D unclear. Germline CDR1 and CDR2: LNHNV and YYDKDF (reference sequence). V was clipped by 0 bases and J by 3 bases, with 9 bases between them. CDR3 size: 15 residues. CDR3 amino acids: CATSRDGQFNQPQHF. The CDR3 DNA is TGTGCCACCAGCAGAGACGGGCAGTTCAATCAGCCCCAGCATTTT.

This clone occurred once. The chain's CDR3 is CASSEGLAGVNEQFF. For the CDR3, the DNA is TGCGCCAGCAGTGAAGGACTAGCGGGAGTCAATGAGCAGTTCTTC. This sequence joins TRBV10-1 and TRBJ2-1; 13 positions agree with TRBD2. V was pared by 3 bases and J by 6 bases, with 2 bases of the junction left unmatched. CDR3 length: 15 amino acids. Germline V gene data show CDR1 as WNHNN and CDR2 as SYGVQD (reference sequence).

This sequence joins TRBV24-1 and TRBJ2-5, with TRBD2 identical over 10 bases. This CDR3 region has 15 residues. Looked up from germline, CDR1 is KGHDR and CDR2 is SFDVKD. With 4 bases clipped from V and 5 bases from J, the junction kept 6 bases outside the gene matches. For the CDR3, the DNA is TGTGCCACCAGTGAGTCTAGCGGGAGCATTGAGACCCAGTACTTC. This codes for CATSESSGSIETQYF.

This clone has a handful of counts. V is TRBV4-1 and J is TRBJ2-1; 12 bases are a match to TRBD2. Looked up from germline, CDR1 is MGHRA and CDR2 is YSYEKL. Losses at the gene ends were 4 bases for V and 0 bases for J; bases not matched to a gene: 7. CDR3 length: 18 amino acids. The CDR3 loop reads CASSPEVLAGGSYNEQFF. The CDR3 bases are TGCGCCAGCAGCCCTGAGGTACTAGCGGGGGGCTCCTACAATGAGCAGTTCTTC.

The J gene is TRBJ1-1, the V gene TRBV29-1; 8 bases are a match to TRBD1. The CDR3 contains 14 residues. From germline, CDR1 is SQVTM and CDR2 ANQGSEA. Germline trimming cut 7 bases from V and 0 bases from J; bases unmatched to any gene: 7. CDR3 DNA sequence: TGCAGCGGCTGGACAGGGCGCTTGAACACTGAAGCTTTCTTT. It encodes CSGWTGRLNTEAFF.

The sample holds one count of this clone. V usage is TRBV6-5 and J usage is TRBJ2-1, with D maybe TRBD2 (5 bases). Germline lookup yields CDR1 MNHEY and CDR2 SVGAGI. The ends were cut back, 8 bases at V and 7 bases at J, with 15 bases in the middle. The length of the CDR3 is 13 residues. The CDR3 coding sequence is TGTGCCAGCGCCCGGGGTTTTCGGAATGAGCAGTTCTTC. Translated, it gives CASARGFRNEQFF.

V and J are TRBV30 and TRBJ1-2; 8 nucleotides agree with TRBD1. Unmatched junction bases numbered 4, after V lost 4 bases and J lost 3 bases. Germline V CDR1 and CDR2: GTSNPN, SVGIG (reference sequence). The CDR3 is 13 amino acids. The CDR3 DNA follows: TGTGCCTGGACCATACAGGGGGACTATGGCTACACCTTC. Encoded protein: CAWTIQGDYGYTF.

This clone was observed a few times. The J gene is TRBJ2-1, the V gene TRBV7-9; TRBD2 matches 10 bases. V shed 6 bases, J shed 4 bases, and the junction held 3 bases outside the gene matches. In germline, CDR1 is SEHNR, CDR2 FQNEAQ (reference sequence). The CDR3 sequence is 14 residues long. Written as DNA, the CDR3 is TGTGCCAGCAGGAGACTAGCGGGTTACAATGAGCAGTTCTTC. It encodes CASRRLAGYNEQFF.

DNA for the CDR3: TGTGCCAGCAGCTTGGTTGCCTCGAGCTCCTACAATGAGCAGTTCTTC. Residues: CASSLVASSSYNEQFF. The chain is built from TRBV5-4 and TRBJ2-1; D gene uncertain. Trimming pared 0 bases from V and 0 bases from J, leaving 10 bases between. This CDR3 is built from 16 residues. CDR1 and CDR2 from the germline V gene are SGHNT and YYREEE (reference sequence).

This rearrangement joins TRBV2 to TRBJ2-7, with D hard to call. The CDR3 has 14 residues. Germline V gene lookup returns CDR1 SNHLY and CDR2 FYNNEI. Trimming removed 7 bases from V and 3 bases from J, with 16 bases in between. For the CDR3, the DNA is TGTGCCAGCACCCACCCCCCGCTAGACTACGAGCAGTACTTC. Protein sequence: CASTHPPLDYEQYF.

This clone was detected only a few times. This chain links TRBV19 with TRBJ1-3; D call uncertain. V was pared by 9 bases and J by 0 bases, with 12 bases between. The V gene's germline CDR1 is LNHDA and CDR2 SQIVND (reference sequence). The CDR3 is 14 amino acids. The CDR3 DNA reads TGTGCCAGCCTCCACTCCAGCTCTGGAAACACCATATATTTT. Translation gives CASLHSSSGNTIYF.

The CDR3 region has the DNA TGTGCCAGCAGCTGGACAGGGGGCAGCGACGAGCAGTACTTC. Residues: CASSWTGGSDEQYF. The chain combines TRBV5-6 with TRBJ2-7, with 11 bases identical to TRBD1. This CDR3 spans 14 amino acids. V lost 3 bases and J lost 5; bases outside the gene matches: 4. CDR1 and CDR2 from the germline V gene are SGHDT and YYEEEE.

The rearrangement links TRBV28 to TRBJ1-1, with D uncertain. Germline loops: CDR1 MDHEN, CDR2 SYDVKM. V gave up 2 bases and J gave up 7 bases, with 8 bases separating them. The CDR3 length is 12 residues. The CDR3 DNA follows: TGTGCCAGCAGTTTAGGGCAGTTTGAAGCTTTCTTT. Protein: CASSLGQFEAFF.

The V call is TRBV29-1, the J call TRBJ2-3; D is unclear. The CDR3 is made up of 12 amino acids. From germline, CDR1 is SQVTM and CDR2 ANQGSEA. V was trimmed by 2 bases and J by 4 bases, leaving 7 bases between them. The CDR3: CSVERSSDTQYF. The CDR3 nucleotides are TGCAGCGTTGAAAGGAGCTCAGATACGCAGTATTTT.

In this sample, this clone turned up a few times. The chain employs TRBV11-2 and TRBJ2-2; tentatively, D is TRBD1 (6 bases). The CDR3 runs to 16 residues. Trimming removed 0 bases from V and 0 bases from J, with 8 bases in between. The germline V gene encodes CDR1 SGHAT and CDR2 FQNNGV. The CDR3 protein is CASSLETGSNTGELFF. For the CDR3, the DNA is TGTGCCAGCAGCTTAGAGACAGGTTCGAACACCGGGGAGCTGTTTTTT.

This chain links TRBV7-9 with TRBJ2-7; D may be TRBD2 (6 bases). The CDR3 is 15 residues long. Germline V CDR1 and CDR2: SEHNR, FQNEAQ (reference sequence). Trimming stripped 4 bases from V and 4 bases from J, with 17 bases between. The CDR3 nucleotides are TGTGCCAGCAGCTCGCCGGGATATGGGAGGTACGAGCAGTACTTC. Protein product: CASSSPGYGRYEQYF. The variable domain in full, with the rest retrieved from reference TRBV7-9 and TRBJ2-7, is DTGVSQNPRHKITKRGQNVTFRCDPISEHNRLYWYRQTLGQGPEFLTYFQNEAQLEKSRLLSDRFSAERPKGSFSTLEIQRTEQGDSAMYLCASSSPGYGRYEQYFGPGTRLTVT.

The chain employs TRBV4-1 and TRBJ1-5; D gene ambiguous. In germline, CDR1 is MGHRA, CDR2 YSYEKL. Trimming shortened V by 1 base and J by 9 bases, and 13 bases separated the two germline ends. The CDR3 runs 14 residues. The chain's CDR3 is CASSQGSRVRPQHF. The CDR3 DNA is TGCGCCAGCAGCCAAGGGTCGAGGGTGAGGCCCCAGCATTTT.

The gene calls are TRBV19 and TRBJ2-7, with unresolved D. The CDR3 sequence is 13 residues long. Looked up from germline, CDR1 is LNHDA and CDR2 is SQIVND (reference sequence). Trimming took 1 base from V and 5 from J, leaving 9 bases between them. For the CDR3, the DNA is TGTGCCAGTAGTATAGGGCAGGTCCACGAGCAGTACTTC. Its protein product is CASSIGQVHEQYF. The full variable domain, in which reference TRBV19 and TRBJ2-7 provide the parts outside the CDR3, is DGGITQSPKYLFRKEGQNVTLSCEQNLNHDAMYWYRQDPGQGLRLIYYSQIVNDFQKGDIAEGYSVSREKKESFPLTVTSAQKNPTAFYLCASSIGQVHEQYFGPGTRLTVT.

The J gene is TRBJ2-1, the V gene TRBV30; the match to TRBD2 covers 8 bases. Per the germline V gene, CDR1 is GTSNPN and CDR2 is SVGIG (reference sequence). Trimming at V came to 5 bases and at J to 0 bases, leaving 6 bases not matched to a gene. CDR3 length: 15 amino acids. CDR3 in DNA: TGTGCCTGGTCCACGGGGGGGAGCTCCTACAATGAGCAGTTCTTC. This encodes CAWSTGGSSYNEQFF. Supplemented by reference TRBV30 and TRBJ2-1, the full variable domain reads SQTIHQWPATLVQPVGSPLSLECTVEGTSNPNLYWYRQAAGRGLQLLFYSVGIGQISSEVPQNLSASRPQDRQFILSSKKLLLSDSGFYLCAWSTGGSSYNEQFFGPGTRLTVL.

The rearrangement joins TRBV6-5 to TRBJ1-3; tentatively, D is TRBD1 (6 bases). The CDR3 consists of 13 residues. CDR1 and CDR2 (germline): MNHEY, SVGAGI. V lost 6 bases and J 4 bases, leaving 10 bases between the germline ends. The CDR3 region has the DNA TGTGCCAGCAGACAGGGAGGAGGAAACACCATATATTTT. It specifies CASRQGGGNTIYF.

This chain links TRBV18 with TRBJ1-5; perhaps TRBD1 as D (5 bases). Germline V gene sequence: CDR1 KGHSH, CDR2 LQKENI. The CDR3 totals 15 residues. Trimming removed 3 bases at V and 0 bases at J, with 9 bases between. The CDR3 reads CASSPTDNSNQPQHF. The CDR3, as DNA: TGTGCCAGCTCACCGACAGATAATAGCAATCAGCCCCAGCATTTT.

The chain joins TRBV28 to TRBJ2-7; D is ambiguous. Germline loops: CDR1 MDHEN, CDR2 SYDVKM. Trimming stripped 9 bases from V and 7 bases from J, with 10 bases between. There are 10 residues in the CDR3. CDR3 amino acids: CASGLGEQYF. As DNA, the CDR3 is TGTGCCAGTGGCTTGGGTGAGCAGTACTTC. Looking up the rest from reference TRBV28 and TRBJ2-7 gives the full variable domain: DVKVTQSSRYLVKRTGEKVFLECVQDMDHENMFWYRQDPGLGLRLIYFSYDVKMKEKGDIPEGYSVSREKKERFSLILESASTNQTSMYLCASGLGEQYFGPGTRLTVT.

The genes are TRBV24-1 and TRBJ2-7; TRBD2 might be the D (5 bases). Germline values: CDR1 KGHDR, CDR2 SFDVKD. CDR3 length: 13 amino acids. V lost 4 bases to trimming and J lost 4 bases, with 10 bases between them. The CDR3 loop reads CATSDPRRYEQYF. In DNA form, the CDR3 reads TGTGCCACCAGTGACCCACGGAGGTACGAGCAGTACTTC.

The chain joins TRBV6-2 or TRBV6-3 to TRBJ2-1; 10 bases are a match to TRBD2. Germline-derived CDR1 and CDR2 are MNHEY and SVGEGT. The CDR3 consists of 17 residues. V shed 2 bases, J shed 4 bases, and the junction held 8 bases outside the gene matches. The CDR3 is CASSYRLAGEMYNEQFF. In DNA form, the CDR3 reads TGTGCCAGCAGTTACAGGCTAGCGGGAGAGATGTACAATGAGCAGTTCTTC.

This chain joins TRBV5-1 and TRBJ2-5, with TRBD2 as a possible D gene (6 bases). Between the trimmed V and J ends, which lost 0 bases and 2 bases, there was a span of 11 bases. CDR3 length equals 15 residues. CDR1 and CDR2 (germline): SGHRS, YFSETQ. The CDR3 protein is CASSLGSGYQETQYF. The CDR3, as DNA: TGCGCCAGCAGCTTGGGAAGCGGGTATCAAGAGACCCAGTACTTC.

CDR3 sequence reads: CASRPAGGEGQPQHF. DNA of the CDR3: TGTGCCAGCAGGCCGGCCGGGGGTGAAGGTCAGCCCCAGCATTTT. This chain connects TRBV6-6 to TRBJ1-5, with D perhaps matching TRBD1 (5 bases). V lost 6 bases and J 6 bases, leaving 18 bases between the germline ends. Germline loops: CDR1 MNHNY, CDR2 SVGAGI (reference sequence). CDR3 length: 15 residues.

The chain carries TRBV10-1 and TRBJ2-2; 12 bases are a match to TRBD2. Unmatched junction bases numbered 10, after V lost 9 bases and J lost 5 bases. Looked up from germline, CDR1 is WNHNN and CDR2 is SYGVQD (reference sequence). The CDR3 is 16 amino acids. The CDR3 nucleotides are TGCGCCAGTCAATTCCAACTAGCGGGAGGTACCGGGGAGCTGTTTTTT. This sequence encodes CASQFQLAGGTGELFF.

The chain uses TRBV19 and TRBJ1-2; TRBD1 is a possible D gene (5 bases). CDR1 is LNHDA and CDR2 is SQIVND in the germline V gene (reference sequence). The CDR3 spans 14 residues. Trimming shortened V by 8 bases and J by 3 bases, and 16 bases separated the two germline ends. CDR3 sequence: CASGGVQAHYGYTF. CDR3 DNA sequence: TGTGCCAGTGGCGGCGTACAGGCCCACTATGGCTACACCTTC. Full variable domain (missing parts from reference TRBV19 and TRBJ1-2): DGGITQSPKYLFRKEGQNVTLSCEQNLNHDAMYWYRQDPGQGLRLIYYSQIVNDFQKGDIAEGYSVSREKKESFPLTVTSAQKNPTAFYLCASGGVQAHYGYTFGSGTRLTVV.

V and J are TRBV3-1 (or the pseudogene TRBV3-2) and TRBJ1-5; no firm D call. Germline CDR1 LGHDT, CDR2 YNNKEL (reference sequence). This CDR3 has 14 amino acids. Trimming cost V 1 base and J 5 bases, with 9 bases left between them. CDR3 region: CASSQVSEDQPQHF. CDR3 DNA sequence: TGTGCCAGCAGCCAAGTGTCAGAAGATCAGCCCCAGCATTTT.

The chain uses TRBV6-6 and TRBJ2-7, with 8 bases aligning to TRBD2. The CDR3 covers 15 residues. In germline, CDR1 is MNHNY, CDR2 SVGAGI (reference sequence). The J segment lost 2 bases and the V segment lost 6 bases, leaving 9 bases of the junction unmatched. The CDR3, as DNA: TGTGCCAGCAGCGGGGCCACGGGGGGGACCTACGAGCAGTACTTC. This encodes CASSGATGGTYEQYF.

The chain employs TRBV5-4 and TRBJ2-5; weak D call: TRBD1 (5 bases). The CDR3 runs to 16 residues. Per the germline V gene, CDR1 is SGHNT and CDR2 is YYREEE (reference sequence). V lost 0 bases and J lost 1, with 13 bases in between. The CDR3 protein is CASSLASGRAQETQYF. The CDR3 nucleotides are TGTGCCAGCAGCTTGGCCTCCGGCAGGGCCCAAGAGACCCAGTACTTC. Full variable domain (rest looked up from reference TRBV5-4 and TRBJ2-5): ETGVTQSPTHLIKTRGQQVTLRCSSQSGHNTVSWYQQALGQGPQFIFQYYREEENGRGNFPPRFSGLQFPNYSSELNVNALELDDSALYLCASSLASGRAQETQYFGPGTRLLVL.